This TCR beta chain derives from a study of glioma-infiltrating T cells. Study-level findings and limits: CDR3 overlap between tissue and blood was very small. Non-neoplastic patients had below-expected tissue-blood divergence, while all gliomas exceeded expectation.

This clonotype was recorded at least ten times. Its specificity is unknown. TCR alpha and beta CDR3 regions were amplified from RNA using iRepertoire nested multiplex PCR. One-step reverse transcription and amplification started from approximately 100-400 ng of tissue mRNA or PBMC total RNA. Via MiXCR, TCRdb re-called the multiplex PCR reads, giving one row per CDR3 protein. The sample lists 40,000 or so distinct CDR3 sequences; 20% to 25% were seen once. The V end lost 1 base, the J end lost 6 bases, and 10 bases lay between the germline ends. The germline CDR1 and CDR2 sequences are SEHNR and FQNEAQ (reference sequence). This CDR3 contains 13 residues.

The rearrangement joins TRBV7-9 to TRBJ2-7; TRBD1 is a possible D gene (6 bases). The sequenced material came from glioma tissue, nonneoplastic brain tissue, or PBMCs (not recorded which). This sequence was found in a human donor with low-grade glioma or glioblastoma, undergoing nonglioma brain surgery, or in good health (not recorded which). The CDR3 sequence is CASSLGGRGEQYF. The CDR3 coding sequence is TGTGCCAGCAGCTTAGGCGGCAGGGGCGAGCAGTACTTC.